This note documents a single T cell receptor beta chain sequence. As yet, its antigen is unknown. The authors reverse transcribed all of the isolated RNA, so sequencing captured expressed TCRB transcripts. Clones were sequenced by immunoSEQ multiplex PCR, and TCRdb holds only the in-frame ones, with some missing. The sample shows about 660,000 clones, about 14% of them seen only once. The sample belongs to a study of beta chain features in type 1 diabetes. Looking at the study overall: Similarity in age, gender and cell yields was seen between patients and healthy donors.

V shed 1 base and J shed 3 bases, with 13 bases lying between them. The CDR3 is 16 residues long. In germline, CDR1 is PRHDT, CDR2 FYEKMQ (reference sequence). Findings and caveats of the study: Moderate yet significant TCRB CDR3 shortening was seen in Type 1 diabetes patients in all four CD4+ subsets. Compared to healthy donors, patients appeared to have naive, central memory and Treg TCRB repertoires that were more alike.

This receptor was identified in a young man with type 1 diabetes. The chain carries TRBV13 and TRBJ2-1; a weak D match, TRBD2 (5 bases). The sample taken for sequencing was naive CD4+ T cells from blood. The CDR3 nucleotides are TGTGCCAGCAGCTTAGCGGGAATAGAAATCTACAATGAGCAGTTCTTC. This codes for CASSLAGIEIYNEQFF.